This entry lists 8 T cell receptor beta chains sequenced from one sample in a study of vaccination and CD4 T cells after COVID-19. Cultured CD4+ T cells had their DNA profiled by the Oncomine TCR Beta short-read assay. Using its own MiXCR run on the PCR reads, TCRdb lists one record per CDR3 protein. The top ten hold about 7.6% of the sample, which has around 27,000 distinct CDR3 sequences, around 28% seen once. Documented time point: late sampling 161 to 241 days after vaccination in a few convalescent patients. Treatment defined: roughly ten-day PBMC culture with coronavirus spike peptide pools or control peptides (ViraFEST assay). Their recognized antigens are unknown. The sequenced sample was CD4+ T cells from blood, cultured in vitro, obtained about 7 months after SARS-CoV-2 vaccination. The origin of the receptors is a human donor who had recovered from COVID-19.

V usage is TRBV7-9 and J usage is TRBJ2-5; no reliable D call. Germline loops: CDR1 SEHNR, CDR2 FQNEAQ (reference sequence). V dropped 5 bases and J dropped 5 bases, with 12 bases sitting between them. The CDR3 sequence is 13 residues long. The CDR3 nucleotides read TGTGCCAGCAGCCCTACGCTTGGGGAGACCCAGTACTTC. Residues: CASSPTLGETQYF.

The V gene is TRBV20-1, the J gene TRBJ2-7; D uncertain. Germline loops: CDR1 DFQATT, CDR2 SNEGSKA (reference sequence). The length of the CDR3 is 11 residues. Between the trimmed V and J ends, which lost 0 bases and 3 bases, there was a span of 3 bases. CDR3 DNA sequence: TGCAGTGCTAGAGAAAACTACGAGCAGTACTTC. This encodes CSARENYEQYF.

The V gene is TRBV5-6, the J gene TRBJ1-2; weak D call: TRBD1 (5 bases). Germline V CDR1 and CDR2: SGHDT, YYEEEE. Trimming cost V 0 bases and J 6 bases, with 9 bases left between them. This CDR3 has 13 residues. This chain's CDR3 is CASSLGAGHGYTF. CDR3 coding DNA: TGTGCCAGCAGCTTGGGGGCAGGGCATGGCTACACCTTC.

This clonotype is labeled as medium-sized. The rearrangement links TRBV10-3 to TRBJ2-2; D gene unclear. The CDR3 is 12 amino acids. Between the trimmed V and J ends, which lost 10 bases and 8 bases, there was a span of 14 bases. The germline CDR1 and CDR2 sequences are ENHRY and SYGVKD. CDR3 nucleotides: TGTGCCACGGCCGATCCTCCGGGGGAGCTGTTTTTT. Its translation is CATADPPGELFF.

This clonotype was observed a handful of times. The chain recombines TRBV7-9 with TRBJ1-1; 7 positions agree with TRBD1. Trimming at V came to 1 base and at J to 1 base, leaving 3 bases not matched to a gene. The CDR3 runs to 15 residues. CDR1 is SEHNR and CDR2 is FQNEAQ in the germline V gene (reference sequence). The CDR3 sequence: CASSLGGQPNTEAFF. CDR3 nucleotide sequence: TGTGCCAGCAGCTTAGGGGGACAGCCGAACACTGAAGCTTTCTTT. Full variable domain (remainder filled in from reference TRBV7-9 and TRBJ1-1): DTGVSQNPRHKITKRGQNVTFRCDPISEHNRLYWYRQTLGQGPEFLTYFQNEAQLEKSRLLSDRFSAERPKGSFSTLEIQRTEQGDSAMYLCASSLGGQPNTEAFFGQGTRLTVV.

This clonotype was seen many times. V gene TRBV20-1 combines with J gene TRBJ2-5; no clear D gene. CDR1 and CDR2 (germline): DFQATT, SNEGSKA (reference sequence). V dropped 0 bases and J dropped 3 bases, with 5 bases sitting between them. CDR3 length equals 12 residues. CDR3 nucleotide sequence: TGCAGTGCTAGAGATGATAAAGAGACCCAGTACTTC. Encoded protein: CSARDDKETQYF.

A few counts support this clonotype. The rearrangement uses TRBV7-2 and TRBJ1-5; a weak D match, TRBD1 (5 bases). Germline V gene data show CDR1 as SGHTA and CDR2 as FQGNSA. The V gene lost 7 bases and the J gene lost 0 bases, with 10 bases spanning the gap. This CDR3 has 14 amino acids. For the CDR3, the DNA is TGTGCCAGCACCGGGGGTTTTAGCAATCAGCCCCAGCATTTT. This encodes CASTGGFSNQPQHF. Complete variable domain (other parts from reference TRBV7-2 and TRBJ1-5): GAGVSQSPSNKVTEKGKDVELRCDPISGHTALYWYRQSLGQGLEFLIYFQGNSAPDKSGLPSDRFSAERTGGSVSTLTIQRTQQEDSAVYLCASTGGFSNQPQHFGDGTRLSIL.

This clonotype turned up a few times. This chain links TRBV7-3 with TRBJ2-1; a weak D match, TRBD2 (6 bases). The CDR3 runs 16 residues. CDR1 and CDR2 from the germline V gene are SGHTA and FQGTGA. Trimming left V 1 base short and J 8 bases short, with 18 bases between. The CDR3 loop reads CASSLMGPGASDEQFF. The CDR3 DNA reads TGTGCCAGCAGCTTAATGGGGCCGGGAGCGTCTGATGAGCAGTTCTTC.